The source of this TCR beta chain is a study of regulatory T cells in long-lasting Graves disease. Study overall: Positivity for TSH receptor antibodies plus over 5 years of antithyroid drugs meant persistent Graves' disease.

Time point noted: persistent/refractory GD, antithyroid drugs over 5 years with positive TRAb. From RNA extracted from PBMCs, the TCR library was made. American Thyroid Association guidelines defined how Graves' disease was diagnosed. Researchers made TCR beta libraries by using iRepertoire HTBI primers and running Arm-PCR on CDR3 regions. One entry per CDR3 protein results from TCRdb running MiXCR on the multiplex PCR reads. Among 400,000 to 500,000 distinct CDR3 sequences listed, roughly a fifth were seen once. This clonotype has just a few counts. V dropped 4 bases and J dropped 0; count of bases not matched to a gene: 9. The CDR3 is 16 residues long. CDR1 SGHAT and CDR2 FQNNGV come from the germline V gene.

This sample comprised peripheral blood mononuclear cells (PBMCs), obtained when the disease was refractory, from a patient treated with antithyroid drugs. This sequence was found in a female donor with Graves disease. This rearrangement joins TRBV11-2 to TRBJ2-7, with 7 bases aligning to TRBD1. The CDR3 loop is CASSSSPGTVSYEQYF. In DNA form, the CDR3 reads TGTGCCAGCAGCTCCTCGCCGGGGACAGTCTCCTACGAGCAGTACTTC.